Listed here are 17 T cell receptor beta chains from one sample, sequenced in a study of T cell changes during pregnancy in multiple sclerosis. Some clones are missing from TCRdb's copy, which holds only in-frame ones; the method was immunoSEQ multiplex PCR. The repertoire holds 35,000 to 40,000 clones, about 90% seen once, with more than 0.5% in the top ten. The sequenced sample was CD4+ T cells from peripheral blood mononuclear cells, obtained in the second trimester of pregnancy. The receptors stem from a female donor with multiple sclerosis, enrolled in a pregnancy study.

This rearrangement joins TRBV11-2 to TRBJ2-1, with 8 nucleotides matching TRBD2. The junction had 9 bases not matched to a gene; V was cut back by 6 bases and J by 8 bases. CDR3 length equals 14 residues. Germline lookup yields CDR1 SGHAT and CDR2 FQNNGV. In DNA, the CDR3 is TGTGCCAGCAGGAGACCGGGAGGGCGGGATGAGCAGTTCTTC. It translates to CASRRPGGRDEQFF.

CDR3 protein: CASSVVGGREYF. CDR3 nucleotide sequence: TGTGCCAGCAGCGTAGTGGGCGGGAGGGAGTATTTT. The chain has TRBV9 and TRBJ2-3, with 9 bases fitting TRBD2. After removal of 0 bases from V and 13 bases from J, the junction contained 3 bases not matched to a gene. The CDR3 contains 12 residues. Germline V CDR1 and CDR2: SGDLS, YYNGEE. The variable domain in full, completed from reference TRBV9 and TRBJ2-3, reads DSGVTQTPKHLITATGQRVTLRCSPRSGDLSVYWYQQSLDQGLQFLIQYYNGEERAKGNILERFSAQQFPDLHSELNLSSLELGDSALYFCASSVVGGREYFGPGTRLTVL.

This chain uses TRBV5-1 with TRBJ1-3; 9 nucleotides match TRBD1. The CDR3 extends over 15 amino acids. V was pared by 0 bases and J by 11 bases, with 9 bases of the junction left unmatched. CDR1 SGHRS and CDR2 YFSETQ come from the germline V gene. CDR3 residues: CASSLVPGQGGSIYF. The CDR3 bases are TGCGCCAGCAGCTTGGTTCCGGGACAGGGTGGCTCCATATATTTT. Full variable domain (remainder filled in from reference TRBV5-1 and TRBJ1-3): KAGVTQTPRYLIKTRGQQVTLSCSPISGHRSVSWYQQTPGQGLQFLFEYFSETQRNKGNFPGRFSGRQFSNSRSEMNVSTLELGDSALYLCASSLVPGQGGSIYFGEGSWLTVV.

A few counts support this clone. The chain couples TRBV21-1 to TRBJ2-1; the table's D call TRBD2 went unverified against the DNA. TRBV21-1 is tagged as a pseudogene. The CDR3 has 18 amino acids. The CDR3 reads CASSALGSSGSTRCEQFF. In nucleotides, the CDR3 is TGTGCCAGCAGCGCCCTGGGATCTAGCGGGAGTACAAGGTGTGAGCAGTTCTTC.

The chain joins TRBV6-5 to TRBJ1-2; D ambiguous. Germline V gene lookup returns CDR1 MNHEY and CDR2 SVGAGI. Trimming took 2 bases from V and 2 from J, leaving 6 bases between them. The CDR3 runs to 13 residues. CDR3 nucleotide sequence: TGTGCCAGCAGTTACACAGACAACTATGGCTACACCTTC. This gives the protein CASSYTDNYGYTF.

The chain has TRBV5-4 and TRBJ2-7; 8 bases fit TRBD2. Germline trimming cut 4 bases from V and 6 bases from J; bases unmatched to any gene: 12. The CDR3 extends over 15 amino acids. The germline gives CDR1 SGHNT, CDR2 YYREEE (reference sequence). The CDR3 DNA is TGTGCCAGCAGCCCGCGGGGGGCTAGCAATCGCGAGCAGTACTTC. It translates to CASSPRGASNREQYF.

The CDR3 DNA is TGCGCCAGCAGCCCCCGGACAGGGGGCGACTATGGCTACACCTTC. This gives the protein CASSPRTGGDYGYTF. The V gene is TRBV4-1, the J gene TRBJ1-2, with 11 bases aligning to TRBD1. This CDR3 comprises 15 residues. V lost 4 bases to trimming and J lost 3 bases; unmatched junction nucleotides: 4. Germline CDR1 and CDR2: MGHRA and YSYEKL.

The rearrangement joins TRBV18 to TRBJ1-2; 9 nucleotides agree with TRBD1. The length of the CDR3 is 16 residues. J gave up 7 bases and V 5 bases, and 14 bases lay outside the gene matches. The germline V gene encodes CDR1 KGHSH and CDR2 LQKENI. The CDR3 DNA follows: TGTGCCAGCTCATTATCGACCGGGACAGGGATAGGTGGCTACACCTTC. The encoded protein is CASSLSTGTGIGGYTF.

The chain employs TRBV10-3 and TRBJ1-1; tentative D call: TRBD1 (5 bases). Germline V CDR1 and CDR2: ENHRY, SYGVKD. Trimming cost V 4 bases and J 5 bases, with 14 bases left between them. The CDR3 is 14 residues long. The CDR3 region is CAISAQGMVTEAFF. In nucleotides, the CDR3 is TGTGCCATCAGTGCCCAGGGTATGGTGACTGAAGCTTTCTTT.

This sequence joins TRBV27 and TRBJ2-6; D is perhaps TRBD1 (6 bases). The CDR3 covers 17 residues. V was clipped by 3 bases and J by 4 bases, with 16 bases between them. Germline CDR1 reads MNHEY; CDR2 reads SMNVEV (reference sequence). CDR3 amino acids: CASSFGQGLPGANVLTF. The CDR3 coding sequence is TGTGCCAGCAGTTTCGGGCAGGGGTTGCCCGGGGCCAACGTCCTGACTTTC.

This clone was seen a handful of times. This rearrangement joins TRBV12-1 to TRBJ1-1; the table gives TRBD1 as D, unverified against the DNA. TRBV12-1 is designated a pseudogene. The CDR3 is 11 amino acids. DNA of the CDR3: TGTGCCAGCAGCTTTTGGACAGCGGCTTTCTTT. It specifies CASSFWTAAFF.

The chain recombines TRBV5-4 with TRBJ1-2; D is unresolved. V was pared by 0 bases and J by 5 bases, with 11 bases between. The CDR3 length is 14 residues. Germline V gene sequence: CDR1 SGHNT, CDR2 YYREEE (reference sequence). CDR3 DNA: TGTGCCAGCAGCTTGGTAGCGGGAGGGTATGGCTACACCTTC. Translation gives CASSLVAGGYGYTF.

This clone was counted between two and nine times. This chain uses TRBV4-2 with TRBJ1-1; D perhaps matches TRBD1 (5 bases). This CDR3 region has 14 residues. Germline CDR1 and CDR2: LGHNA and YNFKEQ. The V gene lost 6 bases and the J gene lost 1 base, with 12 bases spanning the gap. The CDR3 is CASRPRATNTEAFF. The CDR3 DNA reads TGTGCCAGCAGACCCAGGGCGACGAACACTGAAGCTTTCTTT.

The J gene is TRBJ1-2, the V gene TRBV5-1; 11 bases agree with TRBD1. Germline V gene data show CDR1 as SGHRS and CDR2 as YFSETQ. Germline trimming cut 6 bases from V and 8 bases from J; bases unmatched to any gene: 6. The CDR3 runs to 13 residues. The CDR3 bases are TGCGCCAGCAACGGACAGGGGGCTTACGGCTACACCTTC. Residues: CASNGQGAYGYTF.

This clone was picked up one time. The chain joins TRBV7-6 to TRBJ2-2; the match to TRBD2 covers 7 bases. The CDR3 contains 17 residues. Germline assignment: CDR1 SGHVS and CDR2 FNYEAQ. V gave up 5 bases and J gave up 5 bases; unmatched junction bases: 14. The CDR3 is CASSPGLVGSGTGELFF. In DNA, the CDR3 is TGTGCCAGCAGCCCTGGACTAGTCGGGAGTGGAACCGGGGAGCTGTTTTTT.

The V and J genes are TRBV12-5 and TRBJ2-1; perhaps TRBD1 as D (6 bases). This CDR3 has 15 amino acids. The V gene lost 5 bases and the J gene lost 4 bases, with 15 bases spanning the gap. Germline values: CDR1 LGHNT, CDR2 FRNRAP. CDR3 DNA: TGTGCTAGTGGTGTCTCCGGGACACAATACAATGAGCAGTTCTTC. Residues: CASGVSGTQYNEQFF.

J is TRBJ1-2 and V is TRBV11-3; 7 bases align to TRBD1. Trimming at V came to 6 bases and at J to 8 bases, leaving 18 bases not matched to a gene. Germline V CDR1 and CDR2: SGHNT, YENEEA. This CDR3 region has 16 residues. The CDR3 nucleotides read TGTGCCAGCAGTCCTCGTACCCCTGACAGGGACAACGGCTACACCTTC. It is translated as CASSPRTPDRDNGYTF.